The present T cell receptor (beta chain) was sequenced within a study of cytomegalovirus exposure and HLA in healthy donors (dated by TCRdb to the late 2010s). Regarding the research as a whole: In an earlier analysis of several hundred of the donors, about 270 Gb of sequence data and 90 million to 120 million unique TCR beta sequences from about 190 million T cells were reported. To predict cytomegalovirus infection status, the study brought together high-throughput TCR immunosequencing, statistical association of individual TCRs with disease status, and machine learning. In the later analysis, no new phenotypic data were used to find candidate immune exposures; instead, reliance was placed on TCR beta sequences and their occurrence across donors. Using immunosequencing, the study profiled T cell repertoires from roughly 650 subjects and related those repertoires to cytomegalovirus serostatus. An earlier analysis of 450 to 750 of the donors used high-throughput TCR beta sequencing to judge whether each TCR beta V gene segment behaved as functional or pseudogenic. Donor age, sex, ethnicity and CMV serostatus were compiled alongside the repertoire data. Approximately 310 gigabases of sequencing data and 70 million to 85 million unique TCR sequences were included in an early release covering roughly 600 HLA-typed donors. A later analysis re-analyzed previously published TCR beta repertoires from 600 to 850 donors and added high-resolution HLA genotyping to study TCR occurrence patterns. Class I and class II HLA loci were covered by the typing at four-digit resolution. All discovery cohort repertoires had been generated using a single sequencing platform. The genetic ancestry cluster associated with self-reported Caucasian donors included around four fifths of the roughly 410 genotyped donors. The study was designed to test whether signatures of past pathogen exposure could be identified by cataloging public T cell receptors. Five DR-DQ haplotypes were treated as single units for association and clustering because of strong linkage in the cohort. Besides the first cohort of more than 650 subjects, a separate validation cohort made up of 95 to 150 different subjects was used. In a later genetic analysis, genome-wide SNP genotypes for about 55% of the roughly 670 donors were used, and that subset was treated as a discovery cohort. Across some 400 genotyped donors of the cohort, an average of about 240,000 unique TCR beta nucleotide sequences per donor were sequenced, and 15% to 20% of those sequences were non-productive. The number of donors typed differed by locus, with roughly 629-640 for A, B, C, DRB1 and DQB1, around 560 for DQA1, 600 to 610 for DPA1, and 472 for DPB1. Overall study results and their limits: Linkage disequilibrium might explain the correlated functional status among segregating V segments, but an unknown experimental factor could not be excluded. The classifier was reported to diagnose cytomegalovirus status with high specificity and sensitivity in both the original cohort and the validation cohort. In a later analysis, TCR association rates were found to vary across HLA loci, with the most associated TCRs seen for DRB1 alleles and the fewest for HLA-C alleles. In a later analysis, HLA-associated TCR beta chains showed more clonal expansion and lower generation probabilities than non-associated chains that were equally common. A cluster of highly shared sequence variants was judged likely to represent a technical artifact of the sequencing pipeline. When HLA alleles, especially DR and DQ, strongly co-occurred, attributing TCR associations to individual alleles was difficult. Because HLA typing was missing for some donors at each locus, association tests included only the typed subset. A few of the identified cytomegalovirus-associated TCR beta chains were confirmed in vitro to be specific for cytomegalovirus antigens. The authors suggested that the approach could potentially be extended to other disease states and immunological phenotypes. Some IMGT-functional V segments, including TRBV6-2 and TRBV6-3, could not be told apart with the 87-base-pair reads, so those segments were excluded. A later genetic analysis reported fewer N-insertions in productive TCRs among donors in an Asian-associated ancestry cluster than the roughly 640-donor mean. The study listed approximately 160 TCR beta chains as associated with cytomegalovirus. Because counts were too low, about 18 rarely observed V segments, including chromosome 9 orphons, were left out of the earlier analysis of 587 of the donors. In a later analysis, most CMV-associated TCR beta chains were found to appear HLA-restricted, with HLA associations seemingly driven largely by CMV exposure. CMV serostatus was the only immune exposure information available for the cohort. Roughly uniform sequencing depth across donors was assumed in presence/absence analyses, although this assumption may not hold. A later analysis associated 16,951 TCR beta sequences with specific HLA alleles at a false discovery rate of 0.05. A later genetic analysis associated a missense DCLRE1C variant with V-gene and J-gene trimming of TCR beta chains, and an independent cohort replicated the association. Across donors, most TCR sequences were observed very rarely, whereas some public TCRs were present in many individuals. A further reported finding was that TCR beta sequences accurately predicted the HLA-A and HLA-B alleles for most subjects in the first cohort. In an earlier analysis of 450 to 750 of the donors, most TCR beta V segments appeared in productive rearrangements about 87% or about 30% of the time, broadly matching IMGT annotations. A later analysis reported that several top co-occurrence clusters appeared linked to parvovirus B19, influenza, CMV and Epstein-Barr virus. Only TCR beta chains were sequenced in this cohort, and the absence of alpha or paired-chain data limited detectable features.

The library relied on the immunoSEQ multiplex PCR assay. For the multiplex PCR, a mixture combining 60 forward primers for TCR Vbeta segments and 13 reverse primers for TCR Jbeta segments was used. The CDR3 region of rearranged TCR beta genes was amplified from genomic DNA by a multiplex PCR assay. Amplified TCR beta libraries were sequenced as 87-base-pair reads on the Illumina HiSeq System. For the original study's pipeline: In a later analysis, some 80 million unique TCR beta chains were counted across the roughly 610 repertoires, and around 10 million of these chains were shared by at least two donors. Raw reads were error-corrected and collapsed into unique sequences by a nearest-neighbor algorithm in which closely related sequences were merged to remove PCR and sequencing errors. Alignment of CDR3 sequences to IMGT reference sequences was used to assign V, D and J gene segments. Each retained sequence needed at least a six-nucleotide match to both a V gene segment and a J gene segment. Rearrangements were classified as productive when the CDR3 lacked stop codons and remained in frame with V and J, and all other rearrangements were classified as non-productive. Following IMGT convention, CDR3 was defined as the stretch from the second conserved V-encoded cysteine to the conserved J-encoded phenylalanine. The earlier analysis of about 640 of the donors excluded any sequence lacking an unambiguous match to a single V gene segment. In an earlier analysis of almost 600 of the donors, a V segment was called functional when productive rearrangements were above 56.7%, and segregating when the standard deviation between donors exceeded 5%. A statistical classification framework was built to diagnose cytomegalovirus status from the catalog of TCR beta chain sequences. In a later analysis, TCR nucleotide sequences were compared against IMGT/GENE-DB human TR gene sequences so that V and J genes could be assigned. A later analysis assigned CDR3 sequences and most-parsimonious VDJ recombination scenarios with the TCRdist pipeline. In a later analysis, each TCR beta chain was defined by its CDR3 amino acid sequence together with its V-gene family, and reads without a unique V-gene family were excluded. As a way to deal with suspected cross-contamination and a sequencing artifact, a later analysis dropped 450 to 600 nucleotide sequences that were highly shared and had low generation probability. A later analysis calculated a clonal expansion index for each public chain from normalized within-repertoire ranks of inferred template counts. In a later analysis, generation probabilities were computed using a VDJ recombination model fitted to out-of-frame rearrangements, and the results were checked against IGoR. Hypergeometric tests were used in a later analysis to score TCR-TCR, TCR-HLA and TCR-CMV co-occurrence, with a repertoire-size bias correction applied to the TCR pairs. To estimate false discovery rates, a later analysis permuted the HLA or CMV assignments 20 times. In a later analysis, co-occurring TCRs were grouped using DBSCAN, with TCRdist sequence similarity added in when clustering inside HLA-allele-positive subsets. Repertoires with fewer than 30,000 or more than 120,000 public chains, plus five repertoires with anomalous nucleotide sharing, were excluded from co-occurrence clustering. The clones in this table, taken by TCRdb from immuneACCESS, are in-frame only. Not every clone is retained; where verified, under half of the shortfall comes from an unresolved V gene, and the cause of the rest is unknown. That table supplies the V and J calls and clone size; D and trimming were determined from the DNA. This sample comprises some 97,000 clones, about 75% of them detected only once. The ten largest account for 4.8% of the sample.

Trimming leaves V shorter by 4 bases and J shorter by 0 bases, with the junction holding 2 bases beyond the gene matches. Based on the germline V gene, the CDR1 and CDR2 sequences are SGHRS and YFSETQ. The CDR3 holds 15 amino acids from the cysteine to the phenylalanine. Kept here is only the CDR3 DNA, which spans 45 bases and is read in frame from base 1. The cohort comprised 670 or so healthy bone marrow donors. At the time of sampling, all cohort members were nominally healthy, though unrecorded immune exposures were likely present. The donor tested CMV seropositive and was one of the 289 seropositive cohort members. A peripheral blood sample was collected from each donor, and TCR beta sequencing was performed on peripheral blood mononuclear cells. Genomic DNA extraction from the blood cell samples was performed with the Qiagen DNeasy Blood Extraction Kit. With regard to this clone: Its antigen remains undetermined. No per-base quality is available; no much larger clone lies one base away.

This receptor was taken from a woman younger than 35 in good health and CMV-seropositive. The chain links TRBV5-1 with TRBJ1-4; 8 bases in the junction line up with TRBD1. The sample comprised PBMCs. The CDR3 loop reads CASSKQGATNEKLFF. In nucleotide form, the sequence is TGCGCCAGCAGCAAACAGGGGGCAACTAATGAAAAACTGTTTTTT.